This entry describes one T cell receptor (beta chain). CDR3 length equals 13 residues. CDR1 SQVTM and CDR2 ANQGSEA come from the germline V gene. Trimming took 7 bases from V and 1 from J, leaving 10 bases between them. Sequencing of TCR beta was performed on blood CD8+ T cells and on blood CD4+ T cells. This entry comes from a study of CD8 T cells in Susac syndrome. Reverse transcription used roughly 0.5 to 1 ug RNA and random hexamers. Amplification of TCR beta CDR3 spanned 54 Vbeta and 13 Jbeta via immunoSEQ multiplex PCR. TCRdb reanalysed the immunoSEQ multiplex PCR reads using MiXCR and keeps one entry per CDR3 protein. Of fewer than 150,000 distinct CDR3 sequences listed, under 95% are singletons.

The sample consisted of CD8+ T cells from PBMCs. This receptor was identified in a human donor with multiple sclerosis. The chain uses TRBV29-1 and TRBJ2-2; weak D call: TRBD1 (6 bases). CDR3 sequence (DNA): TGCAGCGGTCGGACAGAGAACACCGGGGAGCTGTTTTTT. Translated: CSGRTENTGELFF.